Sequencing of this T cell receptor beta chain was carried out in a study of T cells in Graves' hyperthyroidism and ophthalmopathy. Study-level information: Peripheral blood collection took place at initial diagnosis, before any treatment. Study-wide points: Median prediction lead before ophthalmopathy onset was 6.5 months with the model. From stable hyperthyroidism, ophthalmopathy was set apart by a 13 V-J model.

With 3 bases removed from V and 0 bases from J, the gap between germline ends came to 12 bases. Looked up from germline, CDR1 is SGHTA and CDR2 is FQGNSA. This CDR3 comprises 15 residues. This clonotype was counted between two and nine times. The target antigen is unknown. An absence of ophthalmopathy progression within 18 months meant stable Graves' hyperthyroidism. Researchers took RNA transcripts and amplified the TCR beta CDR3 regions from them. A first-round RT-PCR of the TCR CDR3 used the HTBI primer set. TCRdb independently ran MiXCR on the multiplex PCR reads; one entry per CDR3 protein. The sample contains around 700,000 distinct CDR3 sequences, around a third of which appear only once.

This chain joins TRBV7-2 and TRBJ2-7, with D perhaps matching TRBD1 (5 bases). Sequencing used blood. This TCR was sampled from a woman aged 40 to 50 with Graves' hyperthyroidism. The CDR3 nucleotides are TGTGCCAGCAGCTTTACAGGCTTTAGCTCCTACGAGCAGTACTTC. It yields the protein CASSFTGFSSYEQYF.